This T cell receptor (beta chain) is from a study of PD-1 blockade in classical Hodgkin lymphoma. General study findings and limits: Underlying causes for the observed repertoire differences were not defined, possibly disease activity or prior therapy. At C4D1, TCR diversity had climbed significantly for CD4+ cells, though not for CD8+ cells. Baseline TCR diversity was reportedly lower in newly diagnosed patients than healthy donors. Exclusion was the outcome for patients who began nivolumab under 1 year after ASCT.

Time point in this sample: cycle 4 day 1 (C4D1), after less than seven weeks of nivolumab. Relapses following autologous stem cell transplantation were seen in all patients, with brentuximab vedotin exposure varying. The CDR3 spans 14 residues. Trimming cost V 6 bases and J 8 bases, with 14 bases left between them. Germline V gene data show CDR1 as LNHDA and CDR2 as SQIVND (reference sequence). Generated by immunoSEQ multiplex PCR, the TCRdb table keeps only in-frame clones and is missing some. The data show about 90,000 clones, 90% seen once. Regarding this clone: Its antigen is unknown.

The source was peripheral blood mononuclear cells (PBMCs), collected before the fourth cycle of nivolumab. This chain connects TRBV19 to TRBJ1-6; D not certain. The source of this sequence is a human donor with classical Hodgkin lymphoma. The chain's CDR3 is CASRLGLSDSPLHF. CDR3 DNA sequence: TGTGCCAGTAGACTGGGCCTAAGCGATTCACCCCTCCACTTT.